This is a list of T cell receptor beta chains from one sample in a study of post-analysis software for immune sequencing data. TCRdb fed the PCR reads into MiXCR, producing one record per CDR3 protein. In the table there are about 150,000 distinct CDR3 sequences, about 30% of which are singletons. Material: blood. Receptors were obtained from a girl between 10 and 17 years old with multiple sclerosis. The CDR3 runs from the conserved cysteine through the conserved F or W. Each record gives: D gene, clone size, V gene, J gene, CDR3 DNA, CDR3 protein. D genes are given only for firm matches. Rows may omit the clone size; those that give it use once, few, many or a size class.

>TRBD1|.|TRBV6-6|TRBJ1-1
TGTGCCAGCAGTTCGGGACAGGGAGAAGCTTTCTTT
CASSSGQGEAFF
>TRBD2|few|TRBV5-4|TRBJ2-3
TGTGCCAGCAGCTTCAAGCGGGAGGCCCTCACAGATACGCAGTATTTT
CASSFKREALTDTQYF
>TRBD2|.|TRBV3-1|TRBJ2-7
TGTGCCAGCAGCCAAGGACTCGGGACTATAACCTACGAGCAGTACTTC
CASSQGLGTITYEQYF
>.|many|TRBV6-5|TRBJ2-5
TGTGCCAGCAGCCTTTTAGGGGGGGGTGAAGAGACCCAGTACTTC
CASSLLGGGEETQYF
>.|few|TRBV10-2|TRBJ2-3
TGCGCCAGCAGTGATATGGGGCAGGGCACAGATACGCAGTATTTT
CASSDMGQGTDTQYF
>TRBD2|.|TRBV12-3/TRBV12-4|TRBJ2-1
TGTGCCAGCAGTCGCGGGGGGGCGGCCTACAATGAGCAGTTCTTC
CASSRGGAAYNEQFF
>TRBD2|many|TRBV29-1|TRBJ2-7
TGCAGCGTTGAGTCTGCGGGAGGATACGAGCAGTACTTC
CSVESAGGYEQYF
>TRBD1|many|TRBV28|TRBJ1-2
TGTGCCAGCAGTCAGCGACAGGGTCGGAAAGCAGGCTACACCTTC
CASSQRQGRKAGYTF
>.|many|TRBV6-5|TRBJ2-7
TGTGCCAGCAGTTACAACCCGGGCCGGTACGAGCAGTACTTC
CASSYNPGRYEQYF
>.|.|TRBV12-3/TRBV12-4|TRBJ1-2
TGTGCCAGCAGTTTAAACTACGGTGATGGCTACACCTTC
CASSLNYGDGYTF
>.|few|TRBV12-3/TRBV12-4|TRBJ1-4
TGTGCCAGCAGCGATCCGTCTGGAGGAAAACTGTTTTTT
CASSDPSGGKLFF
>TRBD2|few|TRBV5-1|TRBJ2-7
TGCGCCAGCAGCTTGACGGCGGGGGGCGCGTCCCTATACGAGCAGTACTTC
CASSLTAGGASLYEQYF
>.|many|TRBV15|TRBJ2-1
TGTGCCACCAGCAGAGTGGGTTTTCTAGACAATGAGCAGTTCTTC
CATSRVGFLDNEQFF
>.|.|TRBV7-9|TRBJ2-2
TGTGCCAGCAGCCCTAGGAGGACAGACTACACCGGGGAGCTGTTTTTT
CASSPRRTDYTGELFF
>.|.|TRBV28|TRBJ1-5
TGTGCCAGCGGGCGGGGGGTAAGCAATCAGCCCCAGCATTTT
CASGRGVSNQPQHF
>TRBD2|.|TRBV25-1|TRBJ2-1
TGTGCCAGCAGTGACCCAGCGGGAGGGCGGGATGAGCAGTTCTTC
CASSDPAGGRDEQFF
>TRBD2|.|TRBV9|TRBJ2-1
TGTGCCAGCAGCCTCCAAAGTTCACTAGCGGGAGGTATTAATGAGCAGTTCTTC
CASSLQSSLAGGINEQFF
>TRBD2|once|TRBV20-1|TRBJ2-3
TGCAGTGCTCCGACTAGCGGGGGGGCCAGAGATACGCAGTATTTT
CSAPTSGGARDTQYF
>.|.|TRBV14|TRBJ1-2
TGTGCCAGCAGCCAAGGTTCCCCCTATGGCTACACCTTC
CASSQGSPYGYTF
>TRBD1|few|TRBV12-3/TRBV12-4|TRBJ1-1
TGTGCCAGCACCCTCAAATCCGGGACAGTGAACACTGAAGCTTTCTTT
CASTLKSGTVNTEAFF
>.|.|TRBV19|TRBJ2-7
TGTGCCAATTTGGACGAGCAGTACTTC
CANLDEQYF
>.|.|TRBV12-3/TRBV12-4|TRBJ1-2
TGTGCCAGCAGTCCACATGGGACCGGCTACACCTTC
CASSPHGTGYTF
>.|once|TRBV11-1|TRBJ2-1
TGTGCCAGCAGCTTCCCCTGGGACCGAATGGGCAATGAGCAGTTCTTC
CASSFPWDRMGNEQFF
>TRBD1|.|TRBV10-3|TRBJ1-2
TGTGCCATCAGTGCGGCAGGGGGCGCGGAGGGCTACACCTTC
CAISAAGGAEGYTF
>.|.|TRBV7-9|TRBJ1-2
TGTGCCAGCATCCGTGCAGCTATCTATGGCTACACCTTC
CASIRAAIYGYTF
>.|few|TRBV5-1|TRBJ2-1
TGCGCCAGCAGCTGGGGGCCTAACAATGAGCAGTTCTTC
CASSWGPNNEQFF
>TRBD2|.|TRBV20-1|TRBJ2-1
TGCAGGGCTCCGGGACTAGCTTTTTACAATGAGCAGTTCTTC
CRAPGLAFYNEQFF
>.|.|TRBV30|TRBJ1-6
TGTGCCTGGACTCGACAGGATTCACCCCCCCACTTT
CAWTRQDSPPHF
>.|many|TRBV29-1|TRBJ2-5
TGCAGCGGATGGGCAGCAGGCGAAGTCCAAGAGACCCAGTACTTC
CSGWAAGEVQETQYF
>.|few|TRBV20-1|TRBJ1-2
TGCAGTGCTAGAGATTCAGGACAAATCTATGGCTACACCTTC
CSARDSGQIYGYTF
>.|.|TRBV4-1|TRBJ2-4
TGCGCCAGCAGCCAAGAACCAGGGAATAACTACATTCAGTACTTC
CASSQEPGNNYIQYF
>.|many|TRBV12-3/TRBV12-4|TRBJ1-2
TGTGCCAGCAGTTTAGTGGGGACGGCTTACGGCTACACCTTC
CASSLVGTAYGYTF
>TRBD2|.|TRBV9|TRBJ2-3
TGTGCCAGCAGCGTTACCGGGACTAACTTTGTTGAGGAGCAGTATTTT
CASSVTGTNFVEEQYF
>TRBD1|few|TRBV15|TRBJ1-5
TGTGCCACCAGCGTCTCAGGGGGCCTTAATCAGCCCCAGCATTTT
CATSVSGGLNQPQHF
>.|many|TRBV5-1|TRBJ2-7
TGCGCCAGCTCGGGAGCGGCCTCCTACGAGCAGTACTTC
CASSGAASYEQYF
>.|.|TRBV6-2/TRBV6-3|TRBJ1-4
TGTGCCAGCAGTTACGCCGGAGGGACAACTAATGAAAAACTGTTTTTT
CASSYAGGTTNEKLFF
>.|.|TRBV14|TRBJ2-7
TGTGCCAGCAGCCAAGAAGGGTTCCCCATACTCGGCGAGCAGTACTTC
CASSQEGFPILGEQYF
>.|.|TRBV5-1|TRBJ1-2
TGCGCCAGCAGCTTGCGCAAGGGCAATGGCTACACCTTC
CASSLRKGNGYTF
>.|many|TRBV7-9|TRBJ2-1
TGTGCCAGCAGCTCTGAAGCGGCAGGGTCTCAGTTCTTC
CASSSEAAGSQFF
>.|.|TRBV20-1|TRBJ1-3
TGCAGTGCTAGAGATGGAGGGGAGCCTTGGATCGGAAACACCATATATTTT
CSARDGGEPWIGNTIYF
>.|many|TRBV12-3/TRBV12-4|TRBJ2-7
TGTGCCAGCAGCCCCAGACTCGCAGGAAGGGAGCAGTACTTC
CASSPRLAGREQYF
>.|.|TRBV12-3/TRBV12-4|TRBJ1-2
TGTGCCAGCAGGCCGTCGGGGGGAGGCTATGGCTACACCTTC
CASRPSGGGYGYTF
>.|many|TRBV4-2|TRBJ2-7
TGTGCCAGCAGCCCTCGTACGGGCGAGCAGTACTTC
CASSPRTGEQYF
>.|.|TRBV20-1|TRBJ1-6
TGCAGTGCTAGTCGGGGTAAAATGAATTCACCCCTCCACTTT
CSASRGKMNSPLHF
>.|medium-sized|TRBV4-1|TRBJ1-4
TGCGCCAGCAGCCATAACGTCGTGGGAGGGTTTTGGGCAACTAATGAAAAACTGTTTTTT
CASSHNVVGGFWATNEKLFF
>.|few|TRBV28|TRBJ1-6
TGTGCCAGCAGTTATTACAGGGCCCCGGCGCATAATTCACCCCTCCACTTT
CASSYYRAPAHNSPLHF
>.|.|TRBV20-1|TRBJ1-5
TGCAGTGCTGAAGGGTCGGGGAGAGGGATAAATCAGCCCCAGCATTTT
CSAEGSGRGINQPQHF
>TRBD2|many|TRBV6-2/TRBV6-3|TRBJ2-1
TGTGCCAGCAGCCTCCGAAGGCTAGCGGGAACTATTTACAATGAGCAGTTCTTC
CASSLRRLAGTIYNEQFF
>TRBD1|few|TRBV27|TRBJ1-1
TGTGCCAGAACTAAGAAGGGGGCCCAAAAGGGGACTGAAGCTTTCTTT
CARTKKGAQKGTEAFF
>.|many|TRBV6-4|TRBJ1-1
TGTGCCAGCAGTGAGGTATGGGGGACTGAAGCTTTCTTT
CASSEVWGTEAFF
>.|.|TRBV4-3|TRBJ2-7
TGCGCCAGCAGCCAAGATATCGGGGGTGTGGACGAGCAGTACTTC
CASSQDIGGVDEQYF